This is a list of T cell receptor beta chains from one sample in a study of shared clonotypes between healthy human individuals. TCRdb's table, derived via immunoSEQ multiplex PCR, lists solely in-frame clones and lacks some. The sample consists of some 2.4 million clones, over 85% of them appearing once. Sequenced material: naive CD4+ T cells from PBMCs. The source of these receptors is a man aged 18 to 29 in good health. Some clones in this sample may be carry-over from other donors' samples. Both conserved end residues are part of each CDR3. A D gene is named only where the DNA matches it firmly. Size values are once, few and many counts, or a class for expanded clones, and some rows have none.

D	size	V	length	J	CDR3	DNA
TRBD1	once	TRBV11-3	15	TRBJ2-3	CASSRDSSSTDTQYF	TGTGCCAGCAGCCGGGACAGTTCCAGCACAGATACGCAGTATTTT
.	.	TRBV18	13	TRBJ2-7	CASSPYRSYEQYF	TGTGCCAGCTCACCATACAGGTCCTACGAGCAGTACTTC
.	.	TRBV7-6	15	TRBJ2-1	CASSQLDRSYNEQFF	TGTGCCAGCAGCCAACTCGACAGGTCTTACAATGAGCAGTTCTTC
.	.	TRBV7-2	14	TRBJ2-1	CASSLLTQLNEQFF	TGTGCCAGCAGCTTATTAACCCAACTCAATGAGCAGTTCTTC
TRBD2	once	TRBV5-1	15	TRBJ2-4	CASNQAGDGWNIQYF	TGCGCCAGCAACCAAGCGGGAGACGGTTGGAACATTCAGTACTTC
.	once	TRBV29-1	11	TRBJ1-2	CSVASNYGYTF	TGCAGCGTTGCTTCTAACTATGGCTACACCTTC
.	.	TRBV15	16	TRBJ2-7	CATSPLRVRTAGEQYF	TGTGCCACCAGCCCCCTCAGGGTCAGGACCGCTGGCGAGCAGTACTTC
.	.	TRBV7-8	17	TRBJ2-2	CASSLGSGGPNTGELFF	TGTGCCAGCAGCTTAGGTTCGGGGGGCCCGAACACCGGGGAGCTGTTTTTT
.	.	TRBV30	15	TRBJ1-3	CAWSGGSSSGNTIYF	TGTGCCTGGAGTGGAGGGTCCAGCTCTGGAAACACCATATATTTT
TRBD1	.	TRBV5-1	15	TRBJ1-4	CASSLLAQGGEKLFF	TGCGCCAGCAGCTTGTTAGCACAGGGGGGCGAAAAACTGTTTTTT
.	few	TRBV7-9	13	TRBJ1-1	CASSVDSNTEAFF	TGTGCCAGCAGCGTTGACAGCAACACTGAAGCTTTCTTT
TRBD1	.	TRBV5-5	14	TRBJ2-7	CASSLRTGGYEQYF	TGTGCCAGCAGCTTAAGGACAGGGGGGTACGAGCAGTACTTC
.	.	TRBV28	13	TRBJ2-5	CASRPGGQETQYF	TGTGCCAGCAGGCCCGGGGGCCAAGAGACCCAGTACTTC
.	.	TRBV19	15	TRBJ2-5	CASKNRGEKVETQYF	TGTGCCAGTAAGAATAGGGGGGAAAAGGTAGAGACCCAGTACTTC
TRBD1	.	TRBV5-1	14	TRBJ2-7	CASSLTGGPYEQYF	TGCGCCAGCAGCCTGACAGGGGGACCCTACGAGCAGTACTTC